The 29 T cell receptor beta chains in this list originate from one sample, sequenced in a study of blood T cell repertoires in COVID-19. Method: immunoSEQ multiplex PCR; TCRdb's copy keeps in-frame clones and lacks some. Of 200,000 to 300,000 clones listed, 80% to 90% are singletons. Sequenced: peripheral blood. The receptors shown here come from a man aged 25-45 years with active or convalescent COVID-19.

V and J are TRBV7-9 and TRBJ2-7, with 8 bases that match TRBD2. This CDR3 contains 17 residues. The V and J ends lost 5 bases and 0 bases, in that order; junction bases with no gene match: 12. Germline CDR1 and CDR2: SEHNR and FQNEAQ (reference sequence). The CDR3 nucleotides are TGTGCCAGCAGCCCCAGCGGCGGGGGGACCACCTCCTACGAGCAGTACTTC. This sequence encodes CASSPSGGGTTSYEQYF.

This chain joins TRBV19 and TRBJ1-1, with 9 bases aligning to TRBD1. There are 17 residues in the CDR3. Germline V gene data show CDR1 as LNHDA and CDR2 as SQIVND (reference sequence). V trimming: 5 bases; J trimming: 2 bases; junction bases outside the gene matches: 12. The CDR3 loop reads CASSRKDRGGSNTEAFF. The CDR3, as DNA: TGTGCCAGTAGTCGAAAGGACAGGGGAGGCTCAAACACTGAAGCTTTCTTT.

The chain has TRBV27 and TRBJ1-2, with D perhaps matching TRBD1 (6 bases). This CDR3 region has 14 residues. Germline V gives CDR1 MNHEY, CDR2 SMNVEV (reference sequence). Trimming cost V 6 bases and J 4 bases, with 15 bases left between them. The CDR3 region is CASSRQQGPYGYTF. CDR3 bases: TGTGCCAGCAGCCGCCAACAGGGACCCTATGGCTACACCTTC.

As DNA, the CDR3 is TGTGCCTGGATTCCCGGGGGGCTCTCCTACAATGAGCAGTTCTTC. It codes for CAWIPGGLSYNEQFF. The chain joins TRBV30 to TRBJ2-1, with a possible D match to TRBD2 (7 bases). Germline V lookup: CDR1 GTSNPN, CDR2 SVGIG (reference sequence). The CDR3 contains 15 residues. V dropped 4 bases and J dropped 0 bases, with 13 bases sitting between them.

The chain's CDR3 is CASSPRGLSSTGANVLTF. The CDR3 DNA follows: TGTGCCAGCAGCCCCAGAGGGCTCTCCTCTACTGGGGCCAACGTCCTGACTTTC. The rearrangement joins TRBV9 to TRBJ2-6; tentatively, D is TRBD2 (5 bases). CDR3 length: 18 residues. Germline values: CDR1 SGDLS, CDR2 YYNGEE. With 4 bases removed from V and 2 bases from J, the gap between germline ends came to 19 bases.

The chain uses TRBV30 and TRBJ1-1; TRBD1 might be the D (5 bases). Per the germline V gene, CDR1 is GTSNPN and CDR2 is SVGIG (reference sequence). The CDR3 is 13 residues long. The ends were cut back, 3 bases at V and 0 bases at J, with 8 bases in the middle. The CDR3 DNA is TGTGCCTGGAGCGCAGGGATGAACACTGAAGCTTTCTTT. It translates to CAWSAGMNTEAFF.

This chain connects TRBV7-3 to TRBJ1-2; no firm D call. Germline-derived CDR1 and CDR2 are SGHTA and FQGTGA. Trimming left V 6 bases short and J 12 bases short, with 23 bases between. The CDR3 loop spans 14 amino acids. The CDR3 sequence is CASSLGEVPSSDTF. CDR3 DNA sequence: TGTGCCAGCAGTCTAGGAGAAGTTCCTTCCAGTGACACCTTC.

The genes are TRBV7-8 and TRBJ1-1; the D is unclear. This CDR3 is 13 amino acids long. Looked up from germline, CDR1 is SGHVS and CDR2 is FQNEAQ. Trimming took off 7 bases at V and 6 bases at J, with 15 bases between the two ends. The DNA for the CDR3 is TGTGCCAGCATCCAGCCGGGATTCCCTGAAGCTTTCTTT. It translates to CASIQPGFPEAFF.

The gene calls are TRBV19 and TRBJ2-3; possibly TRBD1 for D (6 bases). CDR3 length: 14 residues. CDR1 LNHDA and CDR2 SQIVND come from the germline V gene (reference sequence). The ends were cut back, 6 bases at V and 2 bases at J, with 12 bases in the middle. CDR3 nucleotide sequence: TGTGCCAGTAGCCTGGGGGCCGTCACAGATACGCAGTATTTT. It codes for CASSLGAVTDTQYF.

The chain couples TRBV5-6 to TRBJ1-1; D unresolved. The CDR3 is 14 amino acids. V lost 6 bases and J 3 bases, leaving 15 bases between the germline ends. Germline V lookup: CDR1 SGHDT, CDR2 YYEEEE. As DNA, the CDR3 is TGTGCCAGCACCATGCCTCTCGGTGACACTGAAGCTTTCTTT. Its translation: CASTMPLGDTEAFF.

The V call is TRBV19, the J call TRBJ1-1; D call uncertain. Trimming shortened V by 5 bases and J by 1 base, and 8 bases separated the two germline ends. The CDR3 totals 13 residues. The V gene's germline CDR1 is LNHDA and CDR2 SQIVND (reference sequence). The CDR3 nucleotides read TGTGCCAGTAGTCTTCTCCCGAACACTGAAGCTTTCTTT. Translated: CASSLLPNTEAFF.

This clone has only a few counts. The V gene is TRBV19, the J gene TRBJ1-5; no clear D gene. This CDR3 spans 13 amino acids. Germline V CDR1 and CDR2: LNHDA, SQIVND (reference sequence). V was cut by 4 bases and J by 1 base, with 5 bases left in between. The CDR3 sequence is CASSTQSNQPQHF. CDR3 in DNA: TGTGCCAGTAGTACCCAGAGCAATCAGCCCCAGCATTTT. The full variable domain, in which reference TRBV19 and TRBJ1-5 provide the parts outside the CDR3, is DGGITQSPKYLFRKEGQNVTLSCEQNLNHDAMYWYRQDPGQGLRLIYYSQIVNDFQKGDIAEGYSVSREKKESFPLTVTSAQKNPTAFYLCASSTQSNQPQHFGDGTRLSIL.

The chain recombines TRBV29-1 with TRBJ2-2; 7 nucleotides align to TRBD1. CDR1 is SQVTM and CDR2 is ANQGSEA in the germline V gene. The CDR3 is 15 amino acids. The CDR3, as DNA: TGCACCCAGGGACAGTCCAAGCGAGAAGCCGGGGAGCTGTTTTTT. Translation gives CTQGQSKREAGELFF.

The gene calls are TRBV5-8 and TRBJ2-1, with a possible D match to TRBD2 (5 bases). The CDR3 is made up of 14 amino acids. The ends were cut back, 2 bases at V and 3 bases at J, with 9 bases in the middle. Germline-derived CDR1 and CDR2 are SGHTS and YDEGEE. The CDR3 DNA reads as TGTGCCAGCAGCTTAGTGGACTTCTACAATGAGCAGTTCTTC. This codes for CASSLVDFYNEQFF.

The genes are TRBV18 and TRBJ1-4; 7 bases map to TRBD1. Germline V lookup: CDR1 KGHSH, CDR2 LQKENI. The J segment lost 7 bases and the V segment lost 3 bases, leaving 11 bases of the junction unmatched. The CDR3 is 16 residues long. DNA for the CDR3: TGTGCCAGCTCACCCACGTACGCAGGGACAGCTGAAAAACTGTTTTTT. Its protein product is CASSPTYAGTAEKLFF. Looking up the rest from reference TRBV18 and TRBJ1-4 gives the full variable domain: NAGVMQNPRHLVRRRGQEARLRCSPMKGHSHVYWYRQLPEEGLKFMVYLQKENIIDESGMPKERFSAEFPKEGPSILRIQQVVRGDSAAYFCASSPTYAGTAEKLFFGSGTQLSVL.

The V and J genes are TRBV10-2 and TRBJ1-1; 10 bases align to TRBD1. After removal of 11 bases from V and 1 base from J, the junction contained 10 bases not matched to a gene. The CDR3 spans 15 residues. Germline V gene sequence: CDR1 WSHSY, CDR2 SAAADI. This chain's CDR3 is CAPRGRTGGNTEAFF. DNA for the CDR3: TGCGCCCCTCGAGGTCGGACAGGGGGGAACACTGAAGCTTTCTTT.

The chain recombines TRBV7-2 with TRBJ1-2, with 7 bases fitting TRBD1. This CDR3 spans 17 amino acids. CDR1 and CDR2 (germline): SGHTA, FQGNSA. V shed 6 bases and J 5 bases; nucleotides not matched to a gene: 18. DNA for the CDR3: TGTGCCAGCAGTTGGAGGGGGCCCGGGCCCGTTCAATATGGCTACACCTTC. It specifies CASSWRGPGPVQYGYTF.

The chain carries TRBV9 and TRBJ2-3; 12 positions match TRBD2. The CDR3 contains 16 residues. Germline CDR1 reads SGDLS; CDR2 reads YYNGEE. Unmatched junction bases numbered 10, after V lost 0 bases and J lost 11 bases. The CDR3 region is CASSVGTSGGLGKQYF. For the CDR3, the DNA is TGTGCCAGCAGCGTAGGAACTAGCGGGGGGCTCGGGAAGCAGTATTTT. The whole variable domain, remainder taken from reference TRBV9 and TRBJ2-3, is DSGVTQTPKHLITATGQRVTLRCSPRSGDLSVYWYQQSLDQGLQFLIQYYNGEERAKGNILERFSAQQFPDLHSELNLSSLELGDSALYFCASSVGTSGGLGKQYFGPGTRLTVL.

V and J are TRBV29-1 and TRBJ1-2, with 8 bases aligning to TRBD1. The CDR3 is 11 amino acids. V was pared by 3 bases and J by 7 bases, with 1 base of the junction left unmatched. CDR1 is SQVTM, CDR2 ANQGSEA, per germline. CDR3 protein: CSVDQGAGYTF. The DNA for the CDR3 is TGCAGCGTTGACCAGGGGGCTGGCTACACCTTC.

V is TRBV29-1 and J is TRBJ2-2; TRBD2 aligns across 8 bases. This CDR3 has 14 amino acids. Germline V gene lookup returns CDR1 SQVTM and CDR2 ANQGSEA. The ends lost 6 bases at V and 4 bases at J; junction bases unmatched: 7. CDR3 protein: CSVAEAGGTGELFF. CDR3 sequence (DNA): TGCAGCGTCGCGGAGGCGGGGGGCACCGGGGAGCTGTTTTTT.

This chain uses TRBV20-1 with TRBJ1-2, with 9 bases that match TRBD1. J lost 4 bases, V lost 3 bases, and 15 bases had no gene match. Germline loops: CDR1 DFQATT, CDR2 SNEGSKA (reference sequence). This CDR3 is built from 17 residues. CDR3 residues: CSASGGQGSFLGYGYTF. CDR3 sequence (DNA): TGCAGTGCTAGTGGTGGACAGGGGTCGTTTCTGGGCTATGGCTACACCTTC.

The chain joins TRBV15 to TRBJ2-3, with 11 bases that match TRBD2. After removal of 0 bases from V and 5 bases from J, the junction contained 7 bases not matched to a gene. This CDR3 spans 17 amino acids. Germline values: CDR1 LNHNV, CDR2 YYDKDF (reference sequence). CDR3 nucleotide sequence: TGTGCCACCAGCAGAGATTCCCTAGCGGGGGGCCTAGATACGCAGTATTTT. It translates to CATSRDSLAGGLDTQYF.

The V call is TRBV27, the J call TRBJ2-7, with 7 bases aligning to TRBD2. This CDR3 comprises 15 residues. Germline CDR1 reads MNHEY; CDR2 reads SMNVEV (reference sequence). J was trimmed by 4 bases and V by 5 bases; bases with no gene match: 11. CDR3 loop: CASSGGDGPNYEQYF. The CDR3 bases are TGTGCCAGCAGTGGGGGGGACGGACCTAATTACGAGCAGTACTTC.

This rearrangement joins TRBV19 to TRBJ1-3, with D unclear. The CDR3 is 12 amino acids. Trimming removed 8 bases at V and 0 bases at J, with 5 bases between. The germline gives CDR1 LNHDA, CDR2 SQIVND (reference sequence). The CDR3 protein is CASLSSGNTIYF. In nucleotides, the CDR3 is TGTGCCAGTCTTAGCTCTGGAAACACCATATATTTT.

This rearrangement joins TRBV3-1 (or the pseudogene TRBV3-2) to TRBJ1-1, with a possible D match to TRBD1 (5 bases). Germline assignment: CDR1 LGHDT and CDR2 YNNKEL (reference sequence). This CDR3 has 16 residues. V was pared by 0 bases and J by 1 base, with 12 bases between. Here the CDR3 reads CASSQDLGVKNTEAFF. CDR3 bases: TGTGCCAGCAGCCAAGATCTAGGGGTTAAGAACACTGAAGCTTTCTTT.

J is TRBJ2-2 and V is TRBV19; 12 nucleotides line up with TRBD2. This CDR3 comprises 16 residues. V lost 5 bases to trimming and J lost 4 bases; unmatched junction nucleotides: 5. In germline, CDR1 is LNHDA, CDR2 SQIVND (reference sequence). This chain's CDR3 is CASSLAGGPGTGELFF. CDR3 bases: TGTGCCAGTAGTCTAGCGGGGGGGCCGGGCACCGGGGAGCTGTTTTTT. The variable domain in full, completed from reference TRBV19 and TRBJ2-2, reads DGGITQSPKYLFRKEGQNVTLSCEQNLNHDAMYWYRQDPGQGLRLIYYSQIVNDFQKGDIAEGYSVSREKKESFPLTVTSAQKNPTAFYLCASSLAGGPGTGELFFGEGSRLTVL.

The CDR3 sequence: CASSLNPGRAGDSDTQYF. CDR3 sequence (DNA): TGTGCCAGCAGCTTAAACCCGGGGCGGGCAGGGGATTCAGATACGCAGTATTTT. V gene TRBV7-8 combines with J gene TRBJ2-3; D possibly corresponds to TRBD1 (6 bases). Trimming left V 2 bases short and J 4 bases short, with 22 bases between. Germline V gene data show CDR1 as SGHVS and CDR2 as FQNEAQ. The CDR3 has 18 amino acids.

This chain's CDR3 is CASSLAFGVLVTDTQYF. CDR3 DNA: TGCGCCAGCAGCTTGGCCTTCGGCGTGCTAGTGACAGATACGCAGTATTTT. The chain is built from TRBV5-1 and TRBJ2-3, with no clear D. Germline-derived CDR1 and CDR2 are SGHRS and YFSETQ. The CDR3 runs 17 residues. V lost 0 bases and J lost 3, with 17 bases in between.

The V and J genes are TRBV6-6 and TRBJ1-2; 9 bases map to TRBD1. V was clipped by 1 base and J by 4 bases; unmatched bases: 7. Per the germline V gene, CDR1 is MNHNY and CDR2 is SVGAGI (reference sequence). There are 16 residues in the CDR3. CDR3 residues: CASSYWGQGQSYGYTF. The CDR3, as DNA: TGTGCCAGCAGTTACTGGGGACAGGGTCAGTCCTATGGCTACACCTTC.